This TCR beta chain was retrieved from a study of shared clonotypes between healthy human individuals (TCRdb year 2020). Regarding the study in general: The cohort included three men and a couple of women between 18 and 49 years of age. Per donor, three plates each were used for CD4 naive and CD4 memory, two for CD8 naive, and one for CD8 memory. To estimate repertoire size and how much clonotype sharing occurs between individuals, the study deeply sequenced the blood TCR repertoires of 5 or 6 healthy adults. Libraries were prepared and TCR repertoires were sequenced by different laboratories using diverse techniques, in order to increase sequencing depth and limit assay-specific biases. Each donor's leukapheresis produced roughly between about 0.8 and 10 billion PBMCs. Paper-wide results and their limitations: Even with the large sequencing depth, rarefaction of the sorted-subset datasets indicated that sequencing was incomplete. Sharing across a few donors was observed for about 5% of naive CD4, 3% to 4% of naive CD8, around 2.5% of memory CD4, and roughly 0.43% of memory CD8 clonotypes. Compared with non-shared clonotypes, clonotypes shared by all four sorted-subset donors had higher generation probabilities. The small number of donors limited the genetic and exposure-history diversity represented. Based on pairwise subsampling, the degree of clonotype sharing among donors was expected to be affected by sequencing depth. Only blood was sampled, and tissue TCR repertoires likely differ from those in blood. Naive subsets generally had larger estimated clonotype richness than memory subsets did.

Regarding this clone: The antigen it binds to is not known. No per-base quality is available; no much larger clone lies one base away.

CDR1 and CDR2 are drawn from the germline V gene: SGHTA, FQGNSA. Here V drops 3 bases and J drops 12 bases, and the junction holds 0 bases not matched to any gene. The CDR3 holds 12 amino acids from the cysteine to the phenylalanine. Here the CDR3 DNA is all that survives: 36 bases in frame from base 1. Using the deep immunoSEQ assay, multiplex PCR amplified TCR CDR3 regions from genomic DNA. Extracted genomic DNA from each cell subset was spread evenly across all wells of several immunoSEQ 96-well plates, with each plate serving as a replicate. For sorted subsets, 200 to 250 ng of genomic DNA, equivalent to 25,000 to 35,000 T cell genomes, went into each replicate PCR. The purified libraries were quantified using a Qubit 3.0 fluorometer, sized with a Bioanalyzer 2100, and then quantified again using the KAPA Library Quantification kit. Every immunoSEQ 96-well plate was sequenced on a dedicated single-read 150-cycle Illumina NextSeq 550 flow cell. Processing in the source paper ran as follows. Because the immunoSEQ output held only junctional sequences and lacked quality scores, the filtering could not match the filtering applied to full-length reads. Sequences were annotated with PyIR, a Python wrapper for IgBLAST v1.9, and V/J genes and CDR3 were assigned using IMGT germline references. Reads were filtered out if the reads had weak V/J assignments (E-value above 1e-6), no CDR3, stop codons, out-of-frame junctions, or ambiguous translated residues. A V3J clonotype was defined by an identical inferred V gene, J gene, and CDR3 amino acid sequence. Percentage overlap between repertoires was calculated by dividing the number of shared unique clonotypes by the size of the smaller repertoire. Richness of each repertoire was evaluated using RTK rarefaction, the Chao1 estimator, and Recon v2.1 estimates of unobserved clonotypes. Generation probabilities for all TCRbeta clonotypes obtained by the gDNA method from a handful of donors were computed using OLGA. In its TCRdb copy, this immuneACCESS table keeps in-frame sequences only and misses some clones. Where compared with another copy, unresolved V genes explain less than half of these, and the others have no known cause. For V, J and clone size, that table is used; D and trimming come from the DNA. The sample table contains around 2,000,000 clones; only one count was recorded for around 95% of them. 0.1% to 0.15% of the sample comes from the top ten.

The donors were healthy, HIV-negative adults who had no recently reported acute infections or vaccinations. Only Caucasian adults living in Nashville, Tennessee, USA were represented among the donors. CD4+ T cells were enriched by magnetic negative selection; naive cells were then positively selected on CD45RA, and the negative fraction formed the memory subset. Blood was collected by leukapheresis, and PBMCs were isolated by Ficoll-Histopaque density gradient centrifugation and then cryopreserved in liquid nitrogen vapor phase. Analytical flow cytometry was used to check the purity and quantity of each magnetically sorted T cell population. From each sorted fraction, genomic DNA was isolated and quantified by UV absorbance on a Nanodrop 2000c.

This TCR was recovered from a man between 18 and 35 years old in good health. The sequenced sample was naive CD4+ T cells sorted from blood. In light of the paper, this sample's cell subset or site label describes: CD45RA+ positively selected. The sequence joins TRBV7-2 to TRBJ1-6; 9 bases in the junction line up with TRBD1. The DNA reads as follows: TGTGCCAGCAGCTTGGACAGGGGACCCCTCCACTTT. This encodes CASSLDRGPLHF.